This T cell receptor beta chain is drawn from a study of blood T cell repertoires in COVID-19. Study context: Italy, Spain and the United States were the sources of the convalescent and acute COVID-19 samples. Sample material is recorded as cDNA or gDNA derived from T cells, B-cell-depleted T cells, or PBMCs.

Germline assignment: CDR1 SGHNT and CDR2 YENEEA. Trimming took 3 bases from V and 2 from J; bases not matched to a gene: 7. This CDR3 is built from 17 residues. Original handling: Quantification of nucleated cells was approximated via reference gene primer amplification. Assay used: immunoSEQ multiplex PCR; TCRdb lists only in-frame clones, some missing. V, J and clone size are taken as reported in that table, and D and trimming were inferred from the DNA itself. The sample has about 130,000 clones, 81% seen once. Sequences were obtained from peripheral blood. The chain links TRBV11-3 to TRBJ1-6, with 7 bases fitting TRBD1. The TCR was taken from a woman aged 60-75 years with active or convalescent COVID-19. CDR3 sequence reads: CASSFTGEVPYNSPLHF. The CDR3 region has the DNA TGTGCCAGCAGCTTTACAGGGGAGGTCCCCTATAATTCACCCCTCCACTTT. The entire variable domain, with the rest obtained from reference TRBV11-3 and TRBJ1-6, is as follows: EAGVVQSPRYKIIEKKQPVAFWCNPISGHNTLYWYLQNLGQGPELLIRYENEEAVDDSQLPKDRFSAERLKGVDSTLKIQPAELGDSAVYLCASSFTGEVPYNSPLHFGNGTRLTVT.